This is a list of T cell receptor beta chains from one sample in a study of blood T cell repertoires in COVID-19. This table comes from immunoSEQ multiplex PCR, and its TCRdb copy is limited to in-frame clones, with some not included. The data show some 300,000 clones, with over 85% seen just once and under 3.5% held by the top ten. Sequenced input: PBMCs or T cells enriched from blood (not recorded which). The source of these receptors is a woman between 50 and 59 years old who had been exposed to COVID-19. Both conserved end residues are part of each CDR3. The D gene is left open where the match is weak. Part of the rows lack a size; the others show once, few, many or a class for expanded clones.

TRBJ2-2	TRBV3-1/TRBV3-2	TRBD2	-	CASSAGTSGGPNTGELFF	TGTGCCAGCAGCGCCGGGACTAGCGGGGGGCCCAACACCGGGGAGCTGTTTTTT
TRBJ2-7	TRBV7-9	-	-	CASSFGQPEQYF	TGTGCCAGCAGCTTCGGACAACCCGAGCAGTACTTC
TRBJ1-6	TRBV4-1	-	-	CASRFSTAGVSPLHF	TGCGCCAGCAGATTCTCTACGGCGGGAGTTTCACCCCTCCACTTT
TRBJ1-5	TRBV23-1	TRBD1	once	CASSPEQDRDSNQPQHF	TGCGCCAGCAGTCCAGAACAGGACAGGGATAGCAATCAGCCCCAGCATTTT
TRBJ2-7	TRBV29-1	-	-	CSVYDRTHYEQYF	TGCAGCGTCTACGACAGGACCCACTACGAGCAGTACTTC
TRBJ2-5	TRBV3-1/TRBV3-2	TRBD1	-	CASSQADRVRETQYF	TGTGCCAGCAGCCAAGCGGACAGGGTGAGGGAGACCCAGTACTTC
TRBJ1-5	TRBV15	TRBD1	once	CATSRARDSVYSNQPQHF	TGTGCCACCAGCAGAGCAAGGGACAGCGTTTATAGCAATCAGCCCCAGCATTTT
TRBJ2-3	TRBV27	-	-	CASRGSGGGTDTQYF	TGTGCCAGCAGGGGGTCCGGAGGTGGCACAGATACGCAGTATTTT
TRBJ2-3	TRBV30	-	-	CALQAGQGISNTQYF	TGTGCCCTTCAGGCCGGGCAGGGGATTTCGAATACGCAGTATTTT
TRBJ1-2	TRBV5-4	-	-	CASSSGQTYGYTF	TGTGCCAGCAGTTCCGGACAGACCTATGGCTACACCTTC
TRBJ2-7	TRBV5-1	-	-	CASSLGDNSYEQYF	TGCGCCAGCAGCTTGGGGGACAACTCCTACGAGCAGTACTTC
TRBJ2-1	TRBV21-1	-	-	CASSKRDFRPPGRNEQFF	TGTGCCAGCAGCAAAAGGGATTTTCGGCCACCCGGGAGGAATGAGCAGTTCTTC
TRBJ1-5	TRBV20-1	-	-	CSASRGAQHF	TGCAGTGCTAGTCGGGGGGCCCAGCATTTT
TRBJ2-1	TRBV2	-	-	CASSEESSHTFHEQFF	TGTGCCAGCAGTGAAGAGTCAAGCCATACCTTTCATGAGCAGTTCTTC
TRBJ1-1	TRBV28	-	-	CAGRGISNTEAFF	TGTGCCGGACGAGGGATTTCGAACACTGAAGCTTTCTTT
TRBJ2-1	TRBV13	TRBD2	-	CASSGGGAFNEQFF	TGTGCCAGCAGTGGCGGGGGGGCCTTCAATGAGCAGTTCTTC
TRBJ1-6	TRBV2	TRBD1	-	CASRIRGSSYNSPLHF	TGTGCCAGCAGAATCAGGGGGAGCTCCTATAATTCACCCCTCCACTTT
TRBJ2-1	TRBV7-2	-	-	CASMSAYNEQFF	TGTGCCAGCATGTCGGCCTACAATGAGCAGTTCTTC
TRBJ1-1	TRBV14	-	-	CASSQIFPTGGAFF	TGTGCCAGCAGCCAGATTTTCCCTACGGGGGGTGCTTTCTTT
TRBJ1-5	TRBV5-1	-	-	CASSLTQGGQPQHF	TGCGCCAGCAGCTTGACGCAGGGCGGTCAGCCCCAGCATTTT
TRBJ1-5	TRBV4-1	TRBD1	-	CASSPQGTGGNQPQHF	TGCGCCAGCAGCCCCCAGGGGACAGGGGGGAATCAGCCCCAGCATTTT
TRBJ2-1	TRBV28	TRBD2	-	CASSPHLAGGSFSYNEQFF	TGTGCCAGCAGTCCACATCTAGCGGGGGGCTCATTCTCCTACAATGAGCAGTTCTTC
TRBJ1-6	TRBV5-5	TRBD1	-	CASSPLTGSSYNSPLHF	TGTGCCAGCAGCCCACTGACAGGGAGCTCCTATAATTCACCCCTCCACTTT
TRBJ1-6	TRBV13	-	-	CASSLVQPNSPLHF	TGTGCCAGCAGCTTAGTACAGCCTAATTCACCCCTCCACTTT
TRBJ1-2	TRBV20-1	-	-	CSASSGSGYTF	TGCAGTGCTAGCTCCGGGAGCGGCTACACCTTC
TRBJ1-2	TRBV6-5	-	once	CASSLESANYGYTF	TGTGCCAGCAGTTTAGAGAGTGCTAACTATGGCTACACCTTC
TRBJ2-4	TRBV5-1	-	-	CASSPFSLGVAKNIQYF	TGCGCCAGCAGCCCGTTTTCACTCGGAGTAGCCAAAAACATTCAGTACTTC
TRBJ2-3	TRBV27	TRBD1	once	CASSGDRGADTQYF	TGTGCCAGCAGTGGGGACAGGGGCGCAGATACGCAGTATTTT
TRBJ2-7	TRBV12-3/TRBV12-4	-	-	CASRKGGSYEQYF	TGTGCCAGCAGGAAGGGGGGGTCCTACGAGCAGTACTTC
TRBJ2-7	TRBV5-1	TRBD1	-	CASKPPGQGAWQYF	TGCGCCAGCAAACCCCCAGGACAGGGGGCGTGGCAGTACTTC
TRBJ2-7	TRBV5-8	TRBD1	-	CAGGQGAFISEQYF	TGTGCCGGAGGACAGGGGGCGTTTATATCCGAGCAGTACTTC
TRBJ1-3	TRBV10-2	TRBD1	-	CASRDRGSGNTIYF	TGCGCCAGCAGGGACAGGGGGTCTGGAAACACCATATATTTT
TRBJ2-1	TRBV6-5	-	-	CASSYRRASSYNEQFF	TGTGCCAGCAGTTACCGGAGGGCCAGCTCCTACAATGAGCAGTTCTTC
TRBJ2-1	TRBV4-2	-	-	CASSQDLYNEQFF	TGTGCCAGCAGCCAAGACCTCTACAATGAGCAGTTCTTC
TRBJ2-3	TRBV5-1	-	-	CASSSRSGGGSTDTQYF	TGCGCCAGCAGCTCAAGATCAGGGGGAGGAAGCACAGATACGCAGTATTTT
TRBJ2-7	TRBV5-1	TRBD2	-	CASRLSGTSGYEQYF	TGCGCCAGCAGATTATCCGGGACTAGCGGCTACGAGCAGTACTTC
TRBJ2-2	TRBV7-9	TRBD1	few	CASSSSGTANTGELFF	TGTGCCAGCAGCTCATCCGGGACAGCGAACACCGGGGAGCTGTTTTTT
TRBJ2-7	TRBV7-9	TRBD1	-	CASSPGTEPYEQYF	TGTGCCAGCAGCCCCGGGACAGAGCCTTACGAGCAGTACTTC
TRBJ1-2	TRBV7-2	-	once	CASSQGPPGERAGYTF	TGTGCCAGCAGCCAGGGTCCACCAGGAGAAAGGGCTGGCTACACCTTC
TRBJ2-7	TRBV3-1/TRBV3-2	TRBD2	-	CASSQDWASGAYEQYF	TGTGCCAGCAGCCAAGATTGGGCTAGCGGAGCATACGAGCAGTACTTC
TRBJ2-1	TRBV5-6	-	-	CASTYPGDEQFF	TGTGCCAGCACCTACCCCGGGGATGAGCAGTTCTTC
TRBJ1-6	TRBV6-1	-	-	CASSDRDNSPLHF	TGTGCCAGCAGTGACAGGGATAATTCACCCCTCCACTTT
TRBJ1-1	TRBV18	-	-	CASSPKQGMGNTEAFF	TGTGCCAGCTCACCCAAGCAGGGAATGGGAAACACTGAAGCTTTCTTT
TRBJ1-2	TRBV5-4	-	once	CASSSAREARGYTF	TGTGCCAGCAGCTCCGCCCGGGAGGCCCGGGGCTACACCTTC
TRBJ1-4	TRBV28	-	-	CASSIRQRFNEKLFF	TGTGCCAGCAGTATCCGACAGAGATTTAATGAAAAACTGTTTTTT
TRBJ2-2	TRBV11-2	TRBD2	-	CASSSQRGARTGELFF	TGTGCCAGCAGCTCACAGCGGGGGGCGCGGACCGGGGAGCTGTTTTTT
TRBJ1-6	TRBV27	-	-	CASSLAGPSPLHF	TGTGCCAGCAGTTTGGCAGGGCCTTCACCCCTCCACTTT
TRBJ1-1	TRBV24-1	TRBD1	-	CATSDPTGGDTEAFF	TGTGCCACCAGTGACCCGACAGGGGGGGACACTGAAGCTTTCTTT
TRBJ2-5	TRBV5-6	TRBD2	once	CASSFPSGGTGETQYF	TGTGCCAGCAGCTTCCCTAGCGGGGGCACAGGAGAGACCCAGTACTTC
TRBJ2-7	TRBV5-1	TRBD1	-	CASSDRGSSEQYF	TGCGCCAGTTCCGACAGGGGGTCAAGCGAGCAGTACTTC
TRBJ1-6	TRBV5-1	-	-	CASSLEPDNSPLHF	TGCGCCAGCAGCTTGGAACCGGATAATTCACCCCTCCACTTT
TRBJ1-1	TRBV21-1	-	-	CASNVQFTEAFF	TGTGCCAGCAATGTCCAGTTCACTGAAGCTTTCTTT
TRBJ2-7	TRBV7-9	TRBD1	few	CASSWGQGTYEQYF	TGTGCCAGCAGCTGGGGACAGGGTACCTACGAGCAGTACTTC
TRBJ2-3	TRBV5-6	TRBD2	-	CASSLTSGGDTQYF	TGTGCCAGCAGCTTGACTAGCGGGGGCGATACGCAGTATTTT
TRBJ2-1	TRBV30	TRBD2	-	CAWSVSGGAYNEQFF	TGTGCCTGGAGTGTATCGGGGGGGGCATACAATGAGCAGTTCTTC
TRBJ2-7	TRBV6-5	-	-	CASSRSRQAYEQYF	TGTGCCAGCAGTCGCTCTCGACAGGCCTACGAGCAGTACTTC
TRBJ2-2	TRBV6-7	TRBD1	-	CASSYGRDRGTGELFF	TGTGCCAGCAGTTACGGAAGGGACAGGGGCACCGGGGAGCTGTTTTTT
TRBJ1-2	TRBV30	-	-	CAWVTGYGYTF	TGTGCCTGGGTGACAGGCTATGGCTACACCTTC
TRBJ2-1	TRBV29-1	TRBD1	-	CSVADRGPWNEQFF	TGCAGCGTAGCTGACAGGGGCCCCTGGAATGAGCAGTTCTTC
TRBJ2-3	TRBV7-2	TRBD1	-	CASSWTGGTDTQYF	TGTGCCAGCAGCTGGACAGGGGGCACAGATACGCAGTATTTT